This paragraph covers one TCR beta chain sequence. Its binding antigen is unknown. No much larger clonotype is one base removed from it; base qualities were not supplied. TCRbeta CDR3 regions were amplified from genomic DNA using the immunoSEQ Assay, a bias-controlled multiplex PCR. As for the original processing: The number of nucleated cells in each sample was estimated from the amplification of reference gene primers within the assay. Sequence reads were collapsed and filtered to measure the absolute abundance of every unique TCRbeta CDR3 rearrangement. Productive Simpson clonality was computed per sample as the square root of Simpson's diversity index over productive rearrangements. The table comes from immuneACCESS by way of TCRdb, which keeps in-frame sequences with V and J called. Part of the clones is missing from these tables; in studies checked, under half for an unresolved V gene and the rest for unknown reasons. V, J and clone size are taken as reported in that table, and D and trimming were inferred from the DNA itself. The sample data list a few hundred thousand clones, and more than 70% of these were observed just once. Around 0.92% of the sample is held by the ten biggest clonotypes.

In the prospective study, participants were 18 to 89 years old, resided in about two dozen geographic areas of the United States, and were enrolled through a virtual design. In the prospective study, participants were assigned to cohorts based on the clinical history participants reported in a screening survey and a study questionnaire. A participant counted as exposed if, within 2 weeks of entering the study, that participant had been in contact with someone who had a PCR-confirmed or clinician-diagnosed COVID-19 case. Each participant in the prospective study had whole blood, serum and a nasopharyngeal or oropharyngeal swab collected by mobile phlebotomists. Participants in the prospective study had the option to provide additional blood draws and questionnaires over a roughly 2-month period. Prospective study blood samples were shipped either frozen or at room temperature before DNA extraction.

V is reduced by 5 bases and J by 5 bases, leaving a spacing of 16 bases between them. CDR1 and CDR2 are read off the germline V gene as SQVTM and ANQGSEA. The CDR3 runs 13 amino acids, cysteine and phenylalanine included. Only the CDR3 portion is preserved as DNA: 39 bases, with reading frame beginning at the first base. This sample was taken from a study of blood T cell repertoires in COVID-19 (dated by TCRdb to 2020 to 2022). Turning to the overall study: Samples covering the acute and convalescent phases of COVID-19 were provided by collaborators in the United States, Italy and Spain. The material from the prospective study consisted of cDNA or gDNA derived from T cells, B-cell-depleted T cells, or PBMCs. Subjects who had been exposed to COVID-19, were actively infected with it, or had recovered from it provided the deeply sampled blood TCRbeta repertoires that made up the dataset. The repertoires were released in a freely available public database intended as a resource for research on the immune response to SARS-CoV-2. The samples were drawn from two sources: the first 160 participants of the ongoing ImmuneRACE study, and some 1,300 subjects contributed by 6 global collaborators. A de-identified subject ID, COVID-19 status, age in years and sex were almost always included in the sample metadata. Where HLA class I and class II types were available, the types were taken from metadata supplied by the sample provider, not from assay-based typing. Study-wide findings and limitations: The quantity of clinical and demographic metadata differed by source and by participant and was supplied without curation.

Recombination joined TRBV29-1 with TRBJ2-7, with TRBD1 perhaps the D gene, on 6 matching bases. This clonotype was sampled from a woman aged 25 to 39 who had been exposed to COVID-19. The specimen sequenced was PBMCs or T cells enriched from blood (not recorded which). The DNA reads TGCAGCGTTATTTGGGGCAGGGGTCACGAGCAGTACTTC. Translated, it reads CSVIWGRGHEQYF.